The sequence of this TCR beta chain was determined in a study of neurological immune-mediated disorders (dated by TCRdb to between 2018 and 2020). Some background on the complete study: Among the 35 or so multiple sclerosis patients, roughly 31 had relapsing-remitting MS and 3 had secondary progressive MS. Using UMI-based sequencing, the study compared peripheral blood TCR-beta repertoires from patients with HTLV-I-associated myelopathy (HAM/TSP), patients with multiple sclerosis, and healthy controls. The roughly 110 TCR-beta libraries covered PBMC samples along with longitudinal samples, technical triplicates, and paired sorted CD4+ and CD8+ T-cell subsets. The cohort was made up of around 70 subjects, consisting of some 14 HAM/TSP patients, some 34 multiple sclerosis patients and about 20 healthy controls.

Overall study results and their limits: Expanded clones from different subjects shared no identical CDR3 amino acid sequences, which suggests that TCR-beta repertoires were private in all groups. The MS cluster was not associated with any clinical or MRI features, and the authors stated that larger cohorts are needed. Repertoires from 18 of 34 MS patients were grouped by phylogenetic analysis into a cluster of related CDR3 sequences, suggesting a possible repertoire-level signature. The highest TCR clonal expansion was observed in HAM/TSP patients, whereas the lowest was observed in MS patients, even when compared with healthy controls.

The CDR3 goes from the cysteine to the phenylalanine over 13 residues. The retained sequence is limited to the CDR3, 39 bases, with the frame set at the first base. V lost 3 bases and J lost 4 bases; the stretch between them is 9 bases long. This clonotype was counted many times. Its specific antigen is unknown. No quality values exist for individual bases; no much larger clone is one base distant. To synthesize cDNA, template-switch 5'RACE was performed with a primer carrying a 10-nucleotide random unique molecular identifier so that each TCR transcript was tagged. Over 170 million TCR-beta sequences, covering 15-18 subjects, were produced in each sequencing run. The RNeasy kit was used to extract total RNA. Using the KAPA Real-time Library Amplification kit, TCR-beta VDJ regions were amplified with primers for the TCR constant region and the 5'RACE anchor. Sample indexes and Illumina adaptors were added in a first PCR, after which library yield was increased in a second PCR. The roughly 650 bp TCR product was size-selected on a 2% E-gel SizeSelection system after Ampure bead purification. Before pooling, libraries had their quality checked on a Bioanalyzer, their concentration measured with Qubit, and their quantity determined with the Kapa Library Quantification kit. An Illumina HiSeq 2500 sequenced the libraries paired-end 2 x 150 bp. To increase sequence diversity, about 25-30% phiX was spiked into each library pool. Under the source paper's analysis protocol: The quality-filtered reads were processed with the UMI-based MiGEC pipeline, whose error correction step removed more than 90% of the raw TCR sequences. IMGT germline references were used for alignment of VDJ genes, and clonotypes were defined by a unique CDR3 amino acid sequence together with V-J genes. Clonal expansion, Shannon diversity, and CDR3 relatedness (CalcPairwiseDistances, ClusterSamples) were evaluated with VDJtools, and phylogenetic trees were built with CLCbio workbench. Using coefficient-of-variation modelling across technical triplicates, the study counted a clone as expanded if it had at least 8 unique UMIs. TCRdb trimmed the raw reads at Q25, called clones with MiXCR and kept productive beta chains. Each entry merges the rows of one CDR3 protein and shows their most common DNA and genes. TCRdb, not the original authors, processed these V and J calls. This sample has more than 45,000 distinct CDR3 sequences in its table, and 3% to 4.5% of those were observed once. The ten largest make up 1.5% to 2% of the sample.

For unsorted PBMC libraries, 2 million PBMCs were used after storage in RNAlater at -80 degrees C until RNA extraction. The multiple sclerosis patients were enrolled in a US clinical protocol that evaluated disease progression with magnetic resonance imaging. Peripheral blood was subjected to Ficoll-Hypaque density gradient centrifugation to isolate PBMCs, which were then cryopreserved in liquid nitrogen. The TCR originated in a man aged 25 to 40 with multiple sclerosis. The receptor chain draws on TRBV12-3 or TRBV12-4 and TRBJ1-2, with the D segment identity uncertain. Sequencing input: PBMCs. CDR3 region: CASSFEATYGYTF. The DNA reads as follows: TGTGCCAGCAGTTTCGAAGCCACCTATGGCTACACCTTC.